This is a list of T cell receptor beta chains from one sample in a study of blood T cell repertoires in COVID-19. Profiling relied on immunoSEQ multiplex PCR, and the TCRdb table lists in-frame clones only, not all of them. The sample has some 310,000 clones; under 90% are singletons. The specimen sequenced was peripheral blood. Receptor source: a woman younger than 45 with COVID-19, enrolled during active disease. The CDR3 runs from the conserved cysteine through the conserved F or W. The D gene is left open where the match is weak. The size field is filled for only some rows; it gives once, few, many or a size class.

D gene,V gene,J gene,clone size,CDR3 protein,CDR3 DNA
TRBD1,TRBV2,TRBJ2-7,NA,CASSERGQGGEQYF,TGTGCCAGCAGTGAAAGGGGACAGGGTGGCGAGCAGTACTTC
TRBD1,TRBV7-2,TRBJ1-2,NA,CASSYSQGAKGYTF,TGTGCCAGCAGCTATTCCCAGGGGGCTAAGGGCTACACCTTC
TRBD1,TRBV29-1,TRBJ2-3,NA,CSFGQGPDTQYF,TGCAGCTTTGGACAGGGCCCAGATACGCAGTATTTT
NA,TRBV7-2,TRBJ1-1,NA,CASSLGPRGANTEAFF,TGTGCCAGCAGCTTAGGACCTAGGGGTGCGAACACTGAAGCTTTCTTT
NA,TRBV5-4,TRBJ1-2,few,CASSLVGREGYTF,TGTGCCAGCAGCTTGGTAGGCAGGGAAGGCTACACCTTC
TRBD2,TRBV9,TRBJ2-3,NA,CASSAGEGRGDTQYF,TGTGCCAGCAGCGCGGGAGAGGGGAGGGGAGATACGCAGTATTTT
NA,TRBV11-3,TRBJ2-3,NA,CASSLEGGTDTQYF,TGTGCCAGCAGCTTAGAAGGGGGAACAGATACGCAGTATTTT
NA,TRBV5-6,TRBJ1-1,NA,CASSHRGRVTEAFF,TGTGCCAGCAGCCACAGAGGCAGGGTCACTGAAGCTTTCTTT
TRBD2,TRBV7-2,TRBJ2-2,NA,CASSLGGLAGELFF,TGTGCCAGCAGCTTGGGGGGACTAGCCGGGGAGCTGTTTTTT
NA,TRBV3-1/TRBV3-2,TRBJ2-2,NA,CASSPLNTGELFF,TGTGCCAGCAGCCCCTTGAACACCGGGGAGCTGTTTTTT
TRBD1,TRBV28,TRBJ1-1,NA,CASSLGTGSVGTEAFF,TGTGCCAGCAGTTTGGGGACAGGGAGCGTGGGCACTGAAGCTTTCTTT